This T cell receptor beta chain comes out of a study of Ad26.COV2.S vaccination and SARS-CoV-2 variants. Overall study: Intramuscular Ad26.COV2.S at 5x10^10 or 1x10^11 viral particles.

Clones were sequenced by immunoSEQ multiplex PCR, and TCRdb holds only the in-frame ones, with some missing. The table lists about 400,000 clones, roughly four fifths of them singletons, with about 7.1% in the top ten. The treatment here: around 19 received Ad26.COV2.S at low or high dose, single or two shots; 5 received placebo; per-sample allocation not given. Material that was analyzed had been drawn on day 63 after the first vaccine or placebo injection. A few counts support this clone. This TCR came from a person aged 18-65 years who received the Ad26.COV2.S COVID-19 vaccine or a placebo. This specimen was peripheral blood, taken in a trial of Ad26.COV2.S vaccine versus placebo.

In DNA, the CDR3 is TGCGCCAGCAGCGGACAGGGCGACACTGAAGCTTTCTTT. It specifies CASSGQGDTEAFF. The V and J genes are TRBV5-1 and TRBJ1-1, with 8 nucleotides matching TRBD1. V lost 4 bases to trimming and J lost 3 bases; unmatched junction nucleotides: 2. The CDR3 has 13 amino acids. The V gene's germline CDR1 is SGHRS and CDR2 YFSETQ.